The 18 T cell receptor beta chains presented below share a single source sample, sequenced in a study of blood T cell repertoires in COVID-19. Sequencing used immunoSEQ multiplex PCR; TCRdb keeps in-frame clones, though not all of them. This table holds 80,000 to 130,000 clones, roughly 90% found once. Sequencing was carried out using peripheral blood. These TCRs come from a woman aged 55-70 years with acute or convalescent COVID-19.

The chain employs TRBV6-1 and TRBJ1-5, with 10 bases fitting TRBD1. With 1 base clipped from V and 2 bases from J, the junction kept 14 bases outside the gene matches. This CDR3 has 20 residues. Germline-derived CDR1 and CDR2 are MNHNS and SASEGT. DNA for the CDR3: TGTGCCAGCAGTGAAGTCAGGGGACAGGGGTCCGCGACGGGCAATCAGCCCCAGCATTTT. This translates into CASSEVRGQGSATGNQPQHF.

This CDR3 reads CASSLKGQRTGELFF. CDR3 DNA sequence: TGTGCCAGCTCACTAAAGGGGCAGCGCACCGGGGAGCTGTTTTTT. J is TRBJ2-2 and V is TRBV18; TRBD1 is a possible D gene (5 bases). This CDR3 region has 15 residues. Germline CDR1 reads KGHSH; CDR2 reads LQKENI. V lost 4 bases and J lost 4, with 13 bases in between. The whole variable domain, remainder taken from reference TRBV18 and TRBJ2-2, is NAGVMQNPRHLVRRRGQEARLRCSPMKGHSHVYWYRQLPEEGLKFMVYLQKENIIDESGMPKERFSAEFPKEGPSILRIQQVVRGDSAAYFCASSLKGQRTGELFFGEGSRLTVL.

The chain uses TRBV3-1 (or the pseudogene TRBV3-2) and TRBJ2-1; TRBD2 aligns across 9 bases. In germline, CDR1 is LGHDT, CDR2 YNNKEL (reference sequence). V shed 5 bases and J 5 bases; nucleotides not matched to a gene: 4. This CDR3 region has 14 residues. The CDR3 loop reads CASSSSGADNEQFF. The CDR3 DNA reads as TGTGCCAGCAGCTCTAGCGGGGCGGACAATGAGCAGTTCTTC.

The chain uses TRBV10-1 and TRBJ2-1; D possibly corresponds to TRBD1 (8 bases). The length of the CDR3 is 13 residues. V lost 6 bases and J 7 bases, leaving 13 bases between the germline ends. Germline CDR1 is WNHNN and CDR2 is SYGVQD (reference sequence). This CDR3 is CASRAGDRNEQFF. DNA of the CDR3: TGCGCCAGCAGGGCGGGGGACAGGAATGAGCAGTTCTTC.

Concerning this clone: A junction boundary mismatches the germline segment, possibly from a read error. The rearrangement uses TRBV2 and TRBJ1-5, with a possible D match to TRBD1 (5 bases). Germline V lookup: CDR1 SNHLY, CDR2 FYNNEI. This CDR3 is built from 15 residues. The CDR3 loop reads CASSDQGLSNQPQHF. In DNA form, the CDR3 reads TGTGCCAGTAGTGACCAGGGATTGAGCAATCAGCCCCAGCATTTT. The full variable domain, with the rest looked up from reference TRBV2 and TRBJ1-5, is EPEVTQTPSHQVTQMGQEVILRCVPISNHLYFYWYRQILGQKVEFLVSFYNNEISEKSEIFDDQFSVERPDGSNFTLKIRSTKLEDSAMYFCASSDQGLSNQPQHFGDGTRLSIL.

The chain uses TRBV6-6 and TRBJ2-7; 9 bases are shared with TRBD1. Looked up from germline, CDR1 is MNHNY and CDR2 is SVGAGI (reference sequence). V was clipped by 0 bases and J by 2 bases; unmatched bases: 2. The CDR3 length is 15 residues. In nucleotides, the CDR3 is TGTGCCAGCAGTTACTCGGACAGGGGAGCCTACGAGCAGTACTTC. As protein: CASSYSDRGAYEQYF.

This rearrangement joins TRBV7-6 to TRBJ1-1; 12 bases fit TRBD1. From germline, CDR1 is SGHVS and CDR2 FNYEAQ. The CDR3 spans 16 residues. The trim removed 1 base at V and 2 bases at J, leaving 2 bases unmatched. The CDR3 nucleotides read TGTGCCAGCAGCTTAGGGGACAGGGGGCGCAACACTGAAGCTTTCTTT. Amino acids: CASSLGDRGRNTEAFF. The whole variable domain, remainder taken from reference TRBV7-6 and TRBJ1-1, is GAGVSQSPRYKVTKRGQDVALRCDPISGHVSLYWYRQALGQGPEFLTYFNYEAQQDKSGLPNDRFSAERPEGSISTLTIQRTEQRDSAMYRCASSLGDRGRNTEAFFGQGTRLTVV.

This rearrangement joins TRBV27 to TRBJ1-1, with unresolved D. V lost 3 bases and J lost 1, with 9 bases in between. Germline V gives CDR1 MNHEY, CDR2 SMNVEV (reference sequence). The CDR3 is 14 residues long. For the CDR3, the DNA is TGTGCCAGCAGTTTGACTACACAGAACACTGAAGCTTTCTTT. It is translated as CASSLTTQNTEAFF.

The gene calls are TRBV7-2 and TRBJ2-1; TRBD2 matches at 11 bases. The CDR3 loop spans 15 amino acids. The V and J ends lost 5 bases and 6 bases, in that order; junction bases with no gene match: 6. Germline V gene lookup returns CDR1 SGHTA and CDR2 FQGNSA. Written as DNA, the CDR3 is TGTGCCAGCAGCCCGAGGGGGACTAGCGGCAATGAGCAGTTCTTC. Its protein product is CASSPRGTSGNEQFF.

The chain uses TRBV14 and TRBJ2-7; maybe TRBD2 (5 bases). This CDR3 contains 13 residues. The germline V gene has CDR1 SGHDN and CDR2 FVKESK. Trimming shortened V by 4 bases and J by 6 bases, and 13 bases separated the two germline ends. The CDR3 reads CASSLLGASEQYV. As DNA, the CDR3 is TGTGCCAGCAGCCTCCTGGGAGCGAGCGAGCAGTACGTC.

The CDR3 here is CASSPNTRNTEAFF. The CDR3 DNA follows: TGTGCCAGCTCACCAAACACCAGGAACACTGAAGCTTTCTTT. V usage is TRBV18 and J usage is TRBJ1-1, with D uncertain. Looked up from germline, CDR1 is KGHSH and CDR2 is LQKENI. This CDR3 spans 14 amino acids. V was trimmed by 2 bases and J by 1 base, leaving 8 bases between them.

In regard to this clone: Relative to the germline gene, one junction end is altered; a read error may explain this. The genes are TRBV7-7 and TRBJ2-1, with D possibly TRBD1 on 5 matching bases. This CDR3 is built from 15 residues. Germline V gives CDR1 SSHAT, CDR2 FNYEAQ (reference sequence). CDR3 DNA sequence: TGTGCTAGCAGCTCCACTGACAGATTTGACAATGAGCAGTTCTTC. Translating gives CASSSTDRFDNEQFF.

J is TRBJ1-2 and V is TRBV27, with D possibly TRBD1 on 6 matching bases. The CDR3 sequence is 15 residues long. Germline V gene sequence: CDR1 MNHEY, CDR2 SMNVEV (reference sequence). Trimming shortened V by 0 bases and J by 2 bases, and 10 bases separated the two germline ends. CDR3 residues: CASSLSTGGNYGYTF. CDR3 nucleotides: TGTGCCAGCAGTTTATCGACAGGTGGAAACTATGGCTACACCTTC.

This rearrangement joins TRBV5-5 to TRBJ2-7; D is possibly TRBD2 (6 bases). Per the germline V gene, CDR1 is SGHKS and CDR2 is YYEKEE (reference sequence). Trimming took off 3 bases at V and 5 bases at J, with 15 bases between the two ends. CDR3 length: 14 residues. CDR3 bases: TGTGCCAGCAGCTCCGGGGCCCCGGGGGACGAGCAGTACTTC. This codes for CASSSGAPGDEQYF.

The V call is TRBV7-2, the J call TRBJ1-2, with a possible D match to TRBD1 (6 bases). Germline V gene sequence: CDR1 SGHTA, CDR2 FQGNSA. The length of the CDR3 is 13 residues. With 5 bases removed from V and 6 bases from J, the gap between germline ends came to 13 bases. The CDR3 is CASSPQGPNGYTF. CDR3 DNA: TGTGCCAGCAGCCCACAGGGTCCCAATGGCTACACCTTC.

The rearrangement uses TRBV7-9 and TRBJ2-7, with TRBD1 as a possible D gene (6 bases). Germline CDR1 SEHNR, CDR2 FQNEAQ (reference sequence). This CDR3 comprises 15 residues. Between the trimmed V and J ends, which lost 0 bases and 1 base, there was a span of 10 bases. CDR3 sequence: CASSLAGTPSYEQYF. CDR3 in DNA: TGTGCCAGCAGCTTAGCCGGGACACCTTCCTACGAGCAGTACTTC.

This sequence joins TRBV3-1 (or the pseudogene TRBV3-2) and TRBJ2-1, with D perhaps TRBD2 (6 bases). Germline V CDR1 and CDR2: LGHDT, YNNKEL (reference sequence). V was trimmed by 1 base and J by 5 bases, leaving 12 bases between them. CDR3 size: 15 residues. CDR3 DNA sequence: TGTGCCAGCAGCCAAGTAAGGGGAGGCCACAATGAGCAGTTCTTC. Its translation is CASSQVRGGHNEQFF.

This rearrangement joins TRBV24-1 to TRBJ1-1, with D tentatively TRBD1 (6 bases). Trimming removed 8 bases at V and 0 bases at J, with 9 bases between. This CDR3 spans 13 amino acids. The germline V gene has CDR1 KGHDR and CDR2 SFDVKD. Here the CDR3 reads CATKGDMNTEAFF. Here the CDR3 DNA reads TGTGCCACCAAGGGGGATATGAACACTGAAGCTTTCTTT.